Listed here are 3 T cell receptor beta chains from one sample, sequenced in a study of blood T cell repertoires in COVID-19. TCRdb keeps only in-frame clones here, not all; method: immunoSEQ multiplex PCR. The profile shows some 180,000 clones, 90% of them singletons. The sequencing sample was made of peripheral blood. These receptors all stem from a man aged 50-59 years with acute or convalescent COVID-19.

The chain employs TRBV6-5 and TRBJ1-3; no clear D gene. Trimming shortened V by 6 bases and J by 0 bases, and 9 bases separated the two germline ends. The germline gives CDR1 MNHEY, CDR2 SVGAGI. The CDR3 consists of 14 residues. The CDR3 sequence is CASRGAISGNTIYF. The CDR3, as DNA: TGTGCCAGCAGGGGAGCAATCTCTGGAAACACCATATATTTT.

The gene calls are TRBV19 and TRBJ2-1; TRBD2 matches 11 bases. CDR3 length: 15 amino acids. The germline V gene has CDR1 LNHDA and CDR2 SQIVND (reference sequence). The V and J ends lost 6 bases and 9 bases, in that order; junction bases with no gene match: 10. Here the CDR3 reads CASRSLAGGQSEQFF. The CDR3 nucleotides read TGTGCCAGTAGATCTTTAGCGGGGGGGCAAAGTGAGCAGTTCTTC. Together with reference TRBV19 and TRBJ2-1, the CDR3 gives the full variable domain: DGGITQSPKYLFRKEGQNVTLSCEQNLNHDAMYWYRQDPGQGLRLIYYSQIVNDFQKGDIAEGYSVSREKKESFPLTVTSAQKNPTAFYLCASRSLAGGQSEQFFGPGTRLTVL.

V and J are TRBV2 and TRBJ2-5, with D possibly TRBD2 on 6 matching bases. Germline CDR1 SNHLY, CDR2 FYNNEI. V was trimmed by 4 bases and J by 5 bases, leaving 8 bases between them. CDR3 length equals 12 residues. The CDR3 region is CASSGEVETQYF. The CDR3 bases are TGTGCCAGCAGTGGGGAGGTCGAGACCCAGTACTTC.